The 23 T cell receptor beta chains below all came from one sample that was sequenced in a study of early T cells in non-severe SARS-CoV-2 infection. TCRdb re-called the 5' RACE reads through MiXCR, storing one row per CDR3 protein. The sample includes tens of thousands of distinct CDR3 sequences, about 12% of them seen just once. The sequencing input was whole blood. Receptors were obtained from an adult who was a healthcare worker with PCR-confirmed SARS-CoV-2 infection or an uninfected control (not recorded which).

This sequence joins TRBV25-1 and TRBJ1-6; no clear D gene. Germline CDR1 is MGHDK and CDR2 is SYGVNS. The ends were cut back, 3 bases at V and 3 bases at J, with 9 bases in the middle. The CDR3 is made up of 15 amino acids. CDR3 coding DNA: TGTGCCAGCAGTGACAGGACCAACTATAATTCACCCCTCCACTTT. The encoded protein is CASSDRTNYNSPLHF. The whole variable domain, remainder taken from reference TRBV25-1 and TRBJ1-6, is EADIYQTPRYLVIGTGKKITLECSQTMGHDKMYWYQQDPGMELHLIHYSYGVNSTEKGDLSSESTVSRIRTEHFPLTLESARPSHTSQYLCASSDRTNYNSPLHFGNGTRLTVT.

The chain uses TRBV29-1 and TRBJ2-1; possibly TRBD2 for D (6 bases). The CDR3 extends over 17 amino acids. V lost 3 bases, J lost 7 bases, and 25 bases lay in between. CDR1 and CDR2 (germline): SQVTM, ANQGSEA. CDR3 coding DNA: TGCAGCGTTGAGGGCGGGACCGGGCCCCGATTCAGTAATGAGCAGTTCTTC. Translating gives CSVEGGTGPRFSNEQFF.

This clonotype was counted ten times or more. The J gene is TRBJ1-2, the V gene TRBV20-1, with 7 bases matching TRBD1. The V segment lost 5 bases and the J segment 2 bases; nucleotides outside the gene matches: 2. The CDR3 has 12 residues. CDR1 DFQATT and CDR2 SNEGSKA come from the germline V gene (reference sequence). In DNA, the CDR3 is TGCAGTGCTTCACAGGGGAACTATGGCTACACCTTC. It yields the protein CSASQGNYGYTF.

This chain joins TRBV7-6 and TRBJ1-3, with no clear D. The CDR3 is 11 residues long. Germline CDR1 and CDR2: SGHVS and FNYEAQ. With 8 bases removed from V and 2 bases from J, the gap between germline ends came to 4 bases. The CDR3 DNA reads as TGTGCCAGCGTTACTGGAAACACCATATATTTT. This gives the protein CASVTGNTIYF.

This clonotype was detected a few times. The rearrangement joins TRBV12-3 or TRBV12-4 to TRBJ2-1, with 7 bases that match TRBD1. V was clipped by 5 bases and J by 6 bases; unmatched bases: 4. This CDR3 has 13 residues. The CDR3 is CASSGAGGNEQFF. CDR3 coding DNA: TGTGCCAGCAGTGGGGCAGGGGGCAATGAGCAGTTCTTC.

This clonotype was found many times. This chain uses TRBV3-1 with TRBJ1-2; 9 positions match TRBD1. The CDR3 length is 18 residues. After removal of 5 bases from V and 4 bases from J, the junction contained 17 bases not matched to a gene. Germline CDR1 reads LGHDT; CDR2 reads YNNKEL (reference sequence). CDR3 coding DNA: TGTGCCAGCAGCTCGAATACCCCTCGGACAGGGGTGAGCTATGGCTACACCTTC. Translated, it gives CASSSNTPRTGVSYGYTF.

The rearrangement links TRBV20-1 to TRBJ2-7, with 8 bases fitting TRBD2. CDR1 is DFQATT, CDR2 SNEGSKA, per germline (reference sequence). This CDR3 comprises 14 residues. The V gene end was trimmed by 0 bases and the J gene end by 5 bases; junction bases not matched to a gene: 6. The CDR3 DNA follows: TGCAGTGCTAGAGATGCTAGCGGGCCTAACGAGCAGTACTTC. Residues: CSARDASGPNEQYF.

This clonotype was detected only a few times. V is TRBV11-2 and J is TRBJ1-1; D uncertain. Germline CDR1 and CDR2: SGHAT and FQNNGV. Trimming cost V 5 bases and J 1 base, with 14 bases left between them. The CDR3 length is 15 residues. The CDR3 protein is CASSTRRNGNTEAFF. CDR3 nucleotides: TGTGCCAGCAGCACCCGGAGGAATGGGAACACTGAAGCTTTCTTT.

This clonotype was observed many times. The V gene is TRBV5-4, the J gene TRBJ2-7; D call uncertain. This CDR3 has 14 amino acids. Trimming cost V 4 bases and J 4 bases, with 15 bases left between them. The V gene's germline CDR1 is SGHNT and CDR2 YYREEE (reference sequence). CDR3 DNA: TGTGCCAGCAGCCCGGCCGGGCCAAAATACGAGCAGTACTTC. Its protein product is CASSPAGPKYEQYF.

Here the CDR3 DNA reads TGTGCCAGCAGCCCCCCGGGTTACGAGCAGTACTTC. This sequence encodes CASSPPGYEQYF. The genes are TRBV7-2 and TRBJ2-7; D not certain. Germline lookup yields CDR1 SGHTA and CDR2 FQGNSA. The CDR3 sequence is 12 residues long. V lost 5 bases, J lost 4 bases, and 9 bases lay in between.

This clonotype was detected many times. This chain uses TRBV7-3 with TRBJ1-2, with 10 bases matching TRBD1. V was clipped by 2 bases and J by 6 bases; unmatched bases: 6. There are 15 residues in the CDR3. CDR1 and CDR2 from the germline V gene are SGHTA and FQGTGA. This CDR3 reads CASSLFPDRGDGYTF. The CDR3 DNA reads TGTGCCAGCAGCTTATTCCCGGACAGGGGGGATGGCTACACCTTC.

This clonotype qualifies as medium-sized. A junction end diverges from the germline sequence, so it may reflect a read error. The J gene is TRBJ2-5, the V gene TRBV7-7, with 14 bases fitting TRBD2. This CDR3 is built from 15 residues. CDR1 SSHAT and CDR2 FNYEAQ come from the germline V gene (reference sequence). This CDR3 reads CASSPGLAGEETQYF. The CDR3 region has the DNA TGTGCTAGCAGCCCGGGACTAGCGGGGGAAGAGACCCAGTACTTC. Full variable domain (remainder filled in from reference TRBV7-7 and TRBJ2-5): GAGVSQSPRYKVTKRGQDVTLRCDPISSHATLYWYQQALGQGPEFLTYFNYEAQPDKSGLPSDRFSAERPEGSISTLTIQRTEQRDSAMYRCASSPGLAGEETQYFGPGTRLLVL.

This chain links TRBV3-1 with TRBJ2-5; the match to TRBD1 covers 8 bases. The CDR3 extends over 13 amino acids. With 4 bases clipped from V and 7 bases from J, the junction kept 5 bases outside the gene matches. Germline V lookup: CDR1 LGHDT, CDR2 YNNKEL (reference sequence). As DNA, the CDR3 is TGTGCCAGCAGCCGGGACAGGCAGGGGACCCAGTACTTC. This gives the protein CASSRDRQGTQYF.

The chain is built from TRBV9 and TRBJ2-5, with D tentatively TRBD1 (5 bases). This CDR3 region has 15 residues. Germline V gene data show CDR1 as SGDLS and CDR2 as YYNGEE. Between the trimmed V and J ends, which lost 0 bases and 5 bases, there was a span of 14 bases. The chain's CDR3 is CASSVGQGLGETQYF. CDR3 bases: TGTGCCAGCAGCGTAGGGCAGGGCCTGGGGGAGACCCAGTACTTC. Variable domain in full (rest from reference TRBV9 and TRBJ2-5): DSGVTQTPKHLITATGQRVTLRCSPRSGDLSVYWYQQSLDQGLQFLIQYYNGEERAKGNILERFSAQQFPDLHSELNLSSLELGDSALYFCASSVGQGLGETQYFGPGTRLLVL.

This chain uses TRBV12-3 or TRBV12-4 with TRBJ2-3; the D call may be TRBD1 or TRBD2 (6 bases each). The V and J ends lost 1 base and 3 bases respectively, with 11 bases between them. This CDR3 comprises 15 residues. CDR3 residues: CASSLGGAPTDTQYF. The CDR3, as DNA: TGTGCCAGCAGTTTAGGGGGGGCCCCGACAGATACGCAGTATTTT.

V gene TRBV5-4 combines with J gene TRBJ1-1; D remains ambiguous. Between the trimmed V and J ends, which lost 0 bases and 4 bases, there was a span of 13 bases. The germline V gene encodes CDR1 SGHNT and CDR2 YYREEE (reference sequence). This CDR3 region has 15 residues. The CDR3 is CASSLGKGWITEAFF. CDR3 DNA: TGTGCCAGCAGCTTGGGGAAGGGCTGGATCACTGAAGCTTTCTTT.

This chain uses TRBV6-5 with TRBJ2-5; D is uncertain. Germline-derived CDR1 and CDR2 are MNHEY and SVGAGI. With 6 bases removed from V and 7 bases from J, the gap between germline ends came to 9 bases. The CDR3 is 11 residues long. CDR3 amino acids: CASRYLRTQYF. Written as DNA, the CDR3 is TGTGCCAGCAGGTACCTTCGGACCCAGTACTTC.

This clonotype was seen a handful of times. The CDR3 region has the DNA TGTGCCAGCAGCCGACCGGCCCCCTACGAGCAGTACTTC. Encoded protein: CASSRPAPYEQYF. This rearrangement joins TRBV6-1 to TRBJ2-7; D ambiguous. V was clipped by 6 bases and J by 2 bases, with 11 bases between them. The CDR3 covers 13 residues. CDR1 and CDR2 (germline): MNHNS, SASEGT.

In its sample, this clonotype was seen a few times. The chain is built from TRBV10-3 and TRBJ2-3; TRBD2 might be the D (6 bases). Germline V CDR1 and CDR2: ENHRY, SYGVKD. V was pared by 2 bases and J by 6 bases, with 6 bases between. The CDR3 has 12 amino acids. The CDR3, as DNA: TGTGCCATCAGTGAGGGGGGGGATACGCAGTATTTT. Protein product: CAISEGGDTQYF.

V is TRBV4-1 and J is TRBJ2-5; 11 nucleotides align to TRBD2. This CDR3 region has 15 residues. Germline assignment: CDR1 MGHRA and CDR2 YSYEKL. Germline trimming cut 3 bases from V and 5 bases from J; bases unmatched to any gene: 5. The CDR3 protein is CASSHLAGGEETQYF. The CDR3 DNA sequence: TGCGCCAGCAGCCACCTAGCGGGGGGCGAGGAGACCCAGTACTTC.

This clonotype appeared a few times. The chain links TRBV11-3 to TRBJ2-3; perhaps TRBD1 as D (5 bases). Germline V CDR1 and CDR2: SGHNT, YENEEA. Trimming took off 0 bases at V and 5 bases at J, with 15 bases between the two ends. The CDR3 extends over 16 amino acids. The CDR3 coding sequence is TGTGCCAGCAGCTTAGATCCCACGGCAGGGTTAGATACGCAGTATTTT. Translation gives CASSLDPTAGLDTQYF.

This clonotype appeared a few times. V usage is TRBV27 and J usage is TRBJ2-1; D perhaps matches TRBD2 (7 bases). Deletions cut 1 base from V and 7 bases from J, with 14 bases between. The CDR3 is 15 amino acids. Germline V gene sequence: CDR1 MNHEY, CDR2 SMNVEV (reference sequence). The CDR3 DNA is TGTGCCAGCAGTTTATGGGAGGGGGTGTTTAATGAGCAGTTCTTC. This sequence encodes CASSLWEGVFNEQFF.

This clonotype was observed a few times. The chain recombines TRBV7-2 with TRBJ2-3; TRBD2 matches 9 bases. Germline-derived CDR1 and CDR2 are SGHTA and FQGNSA. The CDR3 has 15 amino acids. The V and J ends lost 0 bases and 4 bases, in that order; junction bases with no gene match: 2. For the CDR3, the DNA is TGTGCCAGCAGCTTAGCGCGGGGGGGCTCAGATACGCAGTATTTT. It specifies CASSLARGGSDTQYF. Combining the CDR3 with reference TRBV7-2 and TRBJ2-3 gives the whole variable domain GAGVSQSPSNKVTEKGKDVELRCDPISGHTALYWYRQSLGQGLEFLIYFQGNSAPDKSGLPSDRFSAERTGGSVSTLTIQRTQQEDSAVYLCASSLARGGSDTQYFGPGTRLTVL.